This T cell receptor beta chain comes out of a study of CD8 T cells in Susac syndrome. The multiple sclerosis control group comprised treatment-naive patients with stable or active relapsing-remitting disease. cDNA came from approximately 0.5 to 1 ug RNA primed by random hexamers. Amplification of TCR beta CDR3 used immunoSEQ multiplex PCR across 54 Vbeta and 13 Jbeta. TCRdb recomputed calls from the immunoSEQ multiplex PCR reads with MiXCR, one row per CDR3 protein. Seen here are about 300,000 distinct CDR3 sequences, roughly nine tenths observed once, and the top ten hold more than 0.06%. Germline loops: CDR1 DFQATT, CDR2 SNEGSKA (reference sequence). The CDR3 spans 14 residues. V lost 1 base to trimming and J lost 3 bases; unmatched junction nucleotides: 4.

Material: CD4+ T cells from PBMCs. The chain links TRBV20-1 to TRBJ2-7; TRBD1 aligns across 9 bases. The clonotype comes from a human donor with multiple sclerosis. CDR3 residues: CSARVGQGRYEQYF. Here the CDR3 DNA reads TGCAGTGCTAGAGTGGGACAGGGACGCTACGAGCAGTACTTC.